Each of the 26 T cell receptor beta chains below was sequenced from the same sample in a study of cytomegalovirus exposure and HLA in healthy donors. 60 Vbeta and 13 Jbeta primers were used in PCR. Generated by immunoSEQ multiplex PCR, the TCRdb table keeps only in-frame clones and is missing some. The data show about 130,000 clones, 80% seen once. Sequencing input: PBMCs. The receptors here all came from a male donor in good health and CMV-seronegative.

The chain combines TRBV6-5 with TRBJ2-1; TRBD2 aligns across 7 bases. After removal of 2 bases from V and 6 bases from J, the junction contained 7 bases not matched to a gene. The V gene's germline CDR1 is MNHEY and CDR2 SVGAGI. CDR3 size: 15 residues. CDR3 nucleotide sequence: TGTGCCAGCAGTTACGAAGCGGGGTTTGTCAATGAGCAGTTCTTC. Amino acids: CASSYEAGFVNEQFF.

This clone was counted between two and nine times. This rearrangement joins TRBV28 to TRBJ2-1, with D perhaps matching TRBD2 (6 bases). Germline V CDR1 and CDR2: MDHEN, SYDVKM. The CDR3 runs 15 residues. Trimming pared 5 bases from V and 4 bases from J, leaving 15 bases between. CDR3 sequence reads: CASSPPLAKYNEQFF. The CDR3 DNA follows: TGTGCCAGCAGTCCCCCACTAGCCAAGTACAATGAGCAGTTCTTC.

The V and J genes are TRBV30 and TRBJ2-3; 15 positions match TRBD2. The CDR3 length is 19 residues. The germline gives CDR1 GTSNPN, CDR2 SVGIG (reference sequence). Trimming cost V 2 bases and J 5 bases; bases outside gene matches: 14. CDR3 loop: CAWSTDTPRTSGRVDTQYF. CDR3 nucleotide sequence: TGTGCCTGGAGTACCGACACACCTCGGACTAGCGGGAGGGTAGATACGCAGTATTTT.

The chain couples TRBV29-1 to TRBJ1-6, with 7 bases lining up with TRBD1. The V gene's germline CDR1 is SQVTM and CDR2 ANQGSEA. The CDR3 runs to 13 residues. The ends lost 4 bases at V and 10 bases at J; junction bases unmatched: 7. The CDR3 protein is CSVVDRAGSPLHF. For the CDR3, the DNA is TGCAGCGTTGTAGACAGGGCCGGGTCACCCCTCCACTTT. Variable domain in full (rest from reference TRBV29-1 and TRBJ1-6): SAVISQKPSRDICQRGTSLTIQCQVDSQVTMMFWYRQQPGQSLTLIATANQGSEATYESGFVIDKFPISRPNLTFSTLTVSNMSPEDSSIYLCSVVDRAGSPLHFGNGTRLTVT.

This clone was observed a few times. This chain uses TRBV11-2 with TRBJ2-3; D uncertain. V lost 1 base and J 6 bases, leaving 8 bases between the germline ends. CDR3 size: 13 residues. Germline CDR1 SGHAT, CDR2 FQNNGV. The CDR3 sequence is CASSLGSKDTQYF. The CDR3 DNA is TGTGCCAGCAGCTTAGGGTCTAAGGATACGCAGTATTTT.

The J gene is TRBJ2-7, the V gene TRBV10-3; D might be TRBD2 (5 bases). Between the trimmed V and J ends, which lost 7 bases and 3 bases, there was a span of 13 bases. Germline CDR1 reads ENHRY; CDR2 reads SYGVKD. This CDR3 has 13 residues. CDR3 nucleotide sequence: TGTGCCATCACCGGAGGACGGAGCTACGAGCAGTACTTC. Translated, it gives CAITGGRSYEQYF.

This clone appeared a few times. The chain links TRBV18 to TRBJ1-6, with 11 nucleotides matching TRBD1. With 4 bases clipped from V and 9 bases from J, the junction kept 2 bases outside the gene matches. The CDR3 extends over 14 amino acids. From germline, CDR1 is KGHSH and CDR2 LQKENI. The CDR3 spells CASSHGTGGSPLHF. CDR3 in DNA: TGTGCCAGCTCACACGGGACAGGGGGTTCACCCCTCCACTTT.

CDR3 DNA sequence: TGCGCCAGCAGCTTGGTCGGTGCTAATGTTCGAGAGCAGTACTTC. Its translation is CASSLVGANVREQYF. V usage is TRBV5-1 and J usage is TRBJ2-7; D uncertain. The V end lost 0 bases, the J end lost 7 bases, and 17 bases lay between the germline ends. The germline V gene has CDR1 SGHRS and CDR2 YFSETQ. The CDR3 extends over 15 amino acids.

A word on this clone: The identical CDR3 is also encoded by other nucleotide sequences in the sample. V gene TRBV19 combines with J gene TRBJ1-2; D may be TRBD1 (6 bases). CDR1 is LNHDA and CDR2 is SQIVND in the germline V gene (reference sequence). V was pared by 9 bases and J by 5 bases, with 19 bases between. CDR3 size: 14 residues. In DNA, the CDR3 is TGTGCCAGCAGTTTCCTGACAGGTCCTTATGGCTACACCTTC. It is translated as CASSFLTGPYGYTF.

This chain connects TRBV9 to TRBJ2-1, with 13 positions matching TRBD2. Germline V CDR1 and CDR2: SGDLS, YYNGEE. V lost 4 bases to trimming and J lost 4 bases; unmatched junction nucleotides: 5. The CDR3 spans 16 residues. The CDR3 bases are TGTGCCAGCAGCCCATGGACTAGCGGGAGATACAATGAGCAGTTCTTC. This translates into CASSPWTSGRYNEQFF. Supplemented by reference TRBV9 and TRBJ2-1, the full variable domain reads DSGVTQTPKHLITATGQRVTLRCSPRSGDLSVYWYQQSLDQGLQFLIQYYNGEERAKGNILERFSAQQFPDLHSELNLSSLELGDSALYFCASSPWTSGRYNEQFFGPGTRLTVL.

This chain links TRBV5-5 with TRBJ1-1; 8 bases line up with TRBD1. V dropped 0 bases and J dropped 1; count of bases not matched to a gene: 5. From germline, CDR1 is SGHKS and CDR2 YYEKEE (reference sequence). The length of the CDR3 is 16 residues. CDR3 DNA sequence: TGTGCCAGCAGCTTGGGACAGGGGCTAGGGAACACTGAAGCTTTCTTT. Translation: CASSLGQGLGNTEAFF.

The chain is built from TRBV7-2 and TRBJ1-6, with 8 bases lining up with TRBD1. Germline CDR1 reads SGHTA; CDR2 reads FQGNSA. The CDR3 runs to 15 residues. V gave up 2 bases and J gave up 9 bases; unmatched junction bases: 6. The CDR3 loop reads CASSLSRQGASPLHF. Here the CDR3 DNA reads TGTGCCAGCAGCTTATCGCGCCAGGGGGCTTCACCCCTCCACTTT. Variable domain in full (rest from reference TRBV7-2 and TRBJ1-6): GAGVSQSPSNKVTEKGKDVELRCDPISGHTALYWYRQSLGQGLEFLIYFQGNSAPDKSGLPSDRFSAERTGGSVSTLTIQRTQQEDSAVYLCASSLSRQGASPLHFGNGTRLTVT.

The CDR3 spells CASSYSRGAEAFF. The CDR3 DNA reads TGTGCCAGCAGTTACTCGCGAGGCGCTGAAGCTTTCTTT. The chain joins TRBV6-5 to TRBJ1-1, with D unclear. Trimming removed 0 bases from V and 6 bases from J, with 8 bases in between. This CDR3 is built from 13 residues. Germline CDR1 and CDR2: MNHEY and SVGAGI.

This clone was observed once. This chain uses TRBV4-1 with TRBJ2-1; D perhaps matches TRBD2 (5 bases). V lost 1 base, J lost 6 bases, and 19 bases lay in between. Germline CDR1 MGHRA, CDR2 YSYEKL. The CDR3 totals 17 residues. CDR3: CASSQVQRLPGLNEQFF. CDR3 bases: TGCGCCAGCAGCCAAGTACAAAGACTACCCGGCCTCAATGAGCAGTTCTTC.

The genes are TRBV6-5 and TRBJ2-2; 7 bases agree with TRBD1. CDR3 length: 16 residues. The J segment lost 6 bases and the V segment lost 2 bases, leaving 9 bases of the junction unmatched. Germline V gene lookup returns CDR1 MNHEY and CDR2 SVGAGI. The CDR3 DNA follows: TGTGCCAGCAGTTACCCTACCGGGACAGATGCCGGGGAGCTGTTTTTT. Translating gives CASSYPTGTDAGELFF.

The V and J genes are TRBV7-2 and TRBJ1-6; D uncertain. Germline-derived CDR1 and CDR2 are SGHTA and FQGNSA. V lost 1 base and J 13 bases, leaving 11 bases between the germline ends. The CDR3 spans 13 residues. The CDR3 region has the DNA TGTGCCAGCAGCTTAGTGCTGGGAGGCCCCCTCCACTTT. The encoded protein is CASSLVLGGPLHF.

This clone was seen a few times. V and J are TRBV6-4 and TRBJ2-2; TRBD1 matches 7 bases. Germline V gene data show CDR1 as MRHNA and CDR2 as SNTAGT. The CDR3 runs to 14 residues. J lost 5 bases, V lost 6 bases, and 6 bases had no gene match. CDR3 amino acids: CASRDRETTGELFF. The CDR3 DNA is TGTGCCAGCAGAGACAGGGAGACAACCGGGGAGCTGTTTTTT.

This clone was counted only a few times. V usage is TRBV6-1 and J usage is TRBJ1-6; TRBD1 might be the D (5 bases). Germline lookup yields CDR1 MNHNS and CDR2 SASEGT. The CDR3 covers 19 residues. V gave up 3 bases and J gave up 0 bases, with 18 bases separating them. CDR3 in amino acids: CASSDVGLRVSSYNSPLHF. Written as DNA, the CDR3 is TGTGCCAGCAGTGACGTGGGACTGCGGGTCAGCTCCTATAATTCACCCCTCCACTTT.

The chain joins TRBV6-5 to TRBJ1-5, with a weak D call TRBD1 (5 bases). Germline values: CDR1 MNHEY, CDR2 SVGAGI. Trimming took off 7 bases at V and 7 bases at J, with 14 bases between the two ends. The CDR3 spans 13 residues. As DNA, the CDR3 is TGTGCCAGCACCGAACTGGGGGGGCAGCCCCAGCATTTT. This translates into CASTELGGQPQHF.

The sample holds one count of this clone. The chain recombines TRBV30 with TRBJ1-6, with no clear D. This CDR3 has 16 amino acids. The germline V gene has CDR1 GTSNPN and CDR2 SVGIG (reference sequence). Trimming removed 0 bases from V and 7 bases from J, with 16 bases in between. The CDR3 region is CAWSVGLAGGNSPLHF. For the CDR3, the DNA is TGTGCCTGGAGTGTAGGGCTAGCCGGCGGGAATTCACCCCTCCACTTT.

The V and J genes are TRBV11-2 and TRBJ2-7; 7 bases agree with TRBD1. Germline CDR1 reads SGHAT; CDR2 reads FQNNGV. V was pared by 5 bases and J by 4 bases, with 8 bases of the junction left unmatched. The length of the CDR3 is 14 residues. The CDR3 DNA reads TGTGCCAGCAGCCTACCGAGACAGGGTTACGAGCAGTACTTC. As protein: CASSLPRQGYEQYF.

With regard to this clone: Compared with germline, one end of the junction differs, possibly owing to a read error. The J gene is TRBJ1-1, the V gene TRBV7-9, with 7 bases matching TRBD1. Germline V gene lookup returns CDR1 SEHNR and CDR2 FQNEAQ (reference sequence). This CDR3 is built from 16 residues. CDR3 nucleotide sequence: TGTTCCAGCAGCTTACCACAGGGGTGGGGGAACACTGAAGCTTTCTTT. Translation: CSSSLPQGWGNTEAFF.

V gene TRBV21-1 combines with J gene TRBJ2-5; no check of the table's D call, TRBD1, against the DNA was made. The J call may be incorrect, as the DNA end agrees better with TRBJ2-7. TRBV21-1 is a listed pseudogene. CDR3 length equals 12 residues. The CDR3 here is CASSKQGYEQYF. The CDR3 DNA follows: TGTGCCAGCAGCAAACAGGGCTACGAGCAGTACTTC.

The rearrangement joins TRBV2 to TRBJ1-5; D is unresolved. The CDR3 runs to 13 residues. Germline V lookup: CDR1 SNHLY, CDR2 FYNNEI. V was pared by 4 bases and J by 8 bases, with 12 bases between. The CDR3 is CASSGQAIEPQHF. The CDR3 DNA reads TGTGCCAGCAGTGGGCAGGCGATTGAGCCCCAGCATTTT.

This clone appeared a single time. The chain combines TRBV5-6 with TRBJ1-4; 8 nucleotides match TRBD1. CDR1 and CDR2 (germline): SGHDT, YYEEEE. Losses at the gene ends were 3 bases for V and 8 bases for J; bases not matched to a gene: 9. The CDR3 has 15 residues. The CDR3 DNA reads as TGTGCCAGCAGCTCGGACAGGGTTCGGCGCGAAAAACTGTTTTTT. Protein product: CASSSDRVRREKLFF.

The chain has TRBV18 and TRBJ1-5, with a possible D match to TRBD1 (6 bases). Germline V gene data show CDR1 as KGHSH and CDR2 as LQKENI. The CDR3 runs to 13 residues. V was trimmed by 5 bases and J by 4 bases, leaving 9 bases between them. The DNA of the CDR3 is TGTGCCAGCTCAAACGGACAGAATCAGCCCCAGCATTTT. Translated, it gives CASSNGQNQPQHF.